This record covers a single T cell receptor beta chain. As processed by the authors: Estimated nucleated cell counts came from reference gene primer amplification. Sequencing was performed with immunoSEQ multiplex PCR; in TCRdb, only in-frame clones are kept and a portion is missing. V, J and clone size are those of that table, while D and trimming were read from the DNA. The repertoire includes around 60,000 clones, roughly 86% of them detected once, and around 3.5% sits in the top ten. The data were taken from a study of blood T cell repertoires in COVID-19. For the study at large: COVID-19 samples, acute and convalescent, were from the United States, Italy and Spain. From T cells, B-cell-depleted T cells, or PBMCs came the material, which was cDNA or gDNA.

V gave up 5 bases and J gave up 2 bases; unmatched junction bases: 9. The CDR3 extends over 15 amino acids. Germline V gene sequence: CDR1 MNHEY, CDR2 SVGEGT. The source material was peripheral blood. This TCR was recovered from a middle-aged man with active COVID-19. The chain is built from TRBV6-2 or TRBV6-3 and TRBJ2-7, with TRBD1 identical over 7 bases. The CDR3 loop reads CASSPRGTATYEQYF. The DNA for the CDR3 is TGTGCCAGCAGTCCGAGGGGGACAGCTACCTACGAGCAGTACTTC.